This T cell receptor (beta chain) emerged from a study of glioma-infiltrating T cells after dendritic cell vaccination. For the study at large: Dendritic cell vaccination trial patients had either newly diagnosed or recurrent glioblastoma.

With 6 bases clipped from V and 8 bases from J, the junction kept 7 bases outside the gene matches. The CDR3 has 14 residues. Germline V gene lookup returns CDR1 MGHDK and CDR2 SYGVNS. Described time point: after dendritic cell vaccination, including at tumor progression/relapse. A remark on this clone: What it recognizes is unknown.

The table came from immunoSEQ multiplex PCR; TCRdb's copy has only in-frame clones and leaves some out. The sample carries around 90,000 clones, roughly four fifths recorded once. General study points: Few patients contributed both blood and tumor specimens.

The TCR was taken from a human donor with glioblastoma. The rearrangement uses TRBV25-1 and TRBJ1-6; 7 bases fit TRBD1. The sequencing used blood, collected after dendritic cell vaccination. The CDR3 DNA reads as TGTGCCAGCAGCCGAACAGGGGTTGATTCACCCCTCCACTTT. It encodes CASSRTGVDSPLHF.